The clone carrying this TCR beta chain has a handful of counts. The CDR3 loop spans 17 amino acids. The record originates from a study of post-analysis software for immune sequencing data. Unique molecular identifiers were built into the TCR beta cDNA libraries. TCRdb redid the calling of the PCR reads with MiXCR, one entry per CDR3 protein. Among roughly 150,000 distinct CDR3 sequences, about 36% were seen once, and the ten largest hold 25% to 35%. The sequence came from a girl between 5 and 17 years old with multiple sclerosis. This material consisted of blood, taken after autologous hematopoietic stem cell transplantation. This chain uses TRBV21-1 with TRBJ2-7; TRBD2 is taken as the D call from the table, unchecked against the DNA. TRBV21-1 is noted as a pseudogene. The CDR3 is CASSKEYGLAGSYEQYF. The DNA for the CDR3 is TGTGCCAGCAGCAAAGAGTACGGACTAGCGGGATCCTACGAGCAGTACTTC.